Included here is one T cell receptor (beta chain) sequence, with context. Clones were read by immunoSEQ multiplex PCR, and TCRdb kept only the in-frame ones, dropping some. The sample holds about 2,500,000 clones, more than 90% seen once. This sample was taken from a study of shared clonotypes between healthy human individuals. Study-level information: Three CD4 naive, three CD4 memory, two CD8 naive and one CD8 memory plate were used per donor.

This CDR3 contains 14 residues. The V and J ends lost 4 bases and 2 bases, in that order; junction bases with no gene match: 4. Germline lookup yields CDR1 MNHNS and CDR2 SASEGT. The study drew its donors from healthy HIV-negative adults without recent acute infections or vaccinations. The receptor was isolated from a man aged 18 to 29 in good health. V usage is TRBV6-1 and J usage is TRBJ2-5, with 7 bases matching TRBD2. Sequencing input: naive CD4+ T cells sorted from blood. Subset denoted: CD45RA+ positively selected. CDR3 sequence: CASSVPGGQETQYF. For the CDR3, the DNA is TGTGCCAGCAGTGTGCCGGGGGGACAAGAGACCCAGTACTTC.